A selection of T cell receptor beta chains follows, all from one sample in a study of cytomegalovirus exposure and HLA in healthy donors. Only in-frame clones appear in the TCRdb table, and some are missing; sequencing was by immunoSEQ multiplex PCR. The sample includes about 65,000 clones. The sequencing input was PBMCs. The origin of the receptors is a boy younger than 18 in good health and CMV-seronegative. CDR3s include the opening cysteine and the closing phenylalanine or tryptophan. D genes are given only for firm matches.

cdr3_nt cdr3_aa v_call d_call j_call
TGTGCCAGCAGCAGACAGATGAATGAAAAACTGTTTTTT CASSRQMNEKLFF TRBV7-8 - TRBJ1-4
TGCGCCAGCAGCTTGCAAGTGACTAGCAGCGGGGAGCTGTTTTTT CASSLQVTSSGELFF TRBV5-1 TRBD2 TRBJ2-2
TGTGCCTGGAGAGTTAGCGGCTCCACCGGGGAGCTGTTTTTT CAWRVSGSTGELFF TRBV30 - TRBJ2-2
TGTGCCAGCAGACTGGACAGGGGGCAAGATCAGCCCCAGCATTTT CASRLDRGQDQPQHF TRBV6-6 TRBD1 TRBJ1-5
TGCGCCAGCAGCCAGGACAGGTCTGGAAACACCATATATTTT CASSQDRSGNTIYF TRBV23-1 TRBD1 TRBJ1-3
TGTGCCAGCAGTGAAAGCTCCCTTCCCCCCGGGGAGCTGTTTTTT CASSESSLPPGELFF TRBV6-1 - TRBJ2-2
TGTGCCTGGAGCCCCGGGACAGGGAATCAGCCCCAGCATTTT CAWSPGTGNQPQHF TRBV30 TRBD1 TRBJ1-5
TGTGCCAGCAGTATGGAGCGGGAGTTGGGCAATGAGCAGTTCTTC CASSMERELGNEQFF TRBV6-5 TRBD2 TRBJ2-1
TGTGCCTGGAGTACAGGGACAGGGGGATTCTCTGGAAACACCATATATTTT CAWSTGTGGFSGNTIYF TRBV30 TRBD1 TRBJ1-3
TGCGCCAGCAGTCCACAGACCTCGAACACTGAAGCTTTCTTT CASSPQTSNTEAFF TRBV5-1 - TRBJ1-1
TGCGCCAGCAGCCCCACAGCGGGAGTGCTCGAGCAGTACTTC CASSPTAGVLEQYF TRBV5-1 TRBD2 TRBJ2-7
TGTGCCAGCAGTTCTGGGGGGGTTAACAATTCACCCCTCCACTTT CASSSGGVNNSPLHF TRBV9 - TRBJ1-6
TGCGCCAGCAGCCGGGGCACGGGGGACTACACAGATACGCAGTATTTT CASSRGTGDYTDTQYF TRBV5-1 TRBD2 TRBJ2-3
TGCAGCAGAGGCTACAGGGACGAGCAGTACTTC CSRGYRDEQYF TRBV20-1 - TRBJ2-7
TGTGCCAGCAGCGAGCCTGCAGGTGGGTCAAACGAGCAGTACTTC CASSEPAGGSNEQYF TRBV9 - TRBJ2-7
TGCGCCAGCAGCTTGAGCGGGGGAGCCTACGAGCAGTACTTC CASSLSGGAYEQYF TRBV5-1 TRBD2 TRBJ2-7
TGTGCCAGCAGGGACAGGGGTTATAGCAATCAGCCCCAGCATTTT CASRDRGYSNQPQHF TRBV2 TRBD1 TRBJ1-5
TGTGCCAGCAGTTACGGACTGGGGGAGCTGTTTTTT CASSYGLGELFF TRBV6-5 - TRBJ2-2
TGCAGCGTTACACGGGACTTAACCTACGAGCAGTACTTC CSVTRDLTYEQYF TRBV29-1 - TRBJ2-7
TGCAGCGTTGAGACTAGGAACACCGGGGAGCTGTTTTTT CSVETRNTGELFF TRBV29-1 - TRBJ2-2
TGTGCCAGTTCCACAGCCAGAAGCTCCTACGAGCAGTACTTC CASSTARSSYEQYF TRBV19 - TRBJ2-7
TGTGCCAGCAGGGGGGGGCAGCTGTACAATGAGCAGTTCTTC CASRGGQLYNEQFF TRBV6-5 - TRBJ2-1
TGTGCCAGCAGCCGGCGGGAGGGTAGCTCCTACGAGCAGTACTTC CASSRREGSSYEQYF TRBV9 TRBD2 TRBJ2-7
TGTGCCAGCAGCTTAGTCGGGAGACAAGAGACCCAGTACTTC CASSLVGRQETQYF TRBV7-2 - TRBJ2-5
TGTGCCAGCAGCCCTAGGGGGCCAGATACGCAGTATTTT CASSPRGPDTQYF TRBV7-9 TRBD1 TRBJ2-3
TGTGCCAGCTCCGGGAGTAAGTACGAGCAGTACTTC CASSGSKYEQYF TRBV6-6 - TRBJ2-7
TGTGCCAGCTTAAGGGAGGGGGAAAAACTGTTTTTT CASLREGEKLFF TRBV7-9 - TRBJ1-4
TGTGCCAGCAGCGGAGCGGGGGCCGCCGCCTACGAGCAGTACTTC CASSGAGAAAYEQYF TRBV13 TRBD2 TRBJ2-7
TGTGCCAGCAGCCGGGACAGGGCCGACGAGCAGTACTTC CASSRDRADEQYF TRBV5-8 TRBD1 TRBJ2-7
TGTGCCAGTGGAATACAGGGGATGAACACTGAAGCTTTCTTT CASGIQGMNTEAFF TRBV19 TRBD1 TRBJ1-1
TGTGCCAGCAGGAGGGAACGCAACCCCTACGAGCAGTACTTC CASRRERNPYEQYF TRBV27 - TRBJ2-7
TGTGCCAGCCCCCGGGACAGGGGCGCTGAAGCTTTCTTT CASPRDRGAEAFF TRBV18 TRBD1 TRBJ1-1
TGTGCCAGCAGCGGGACATACTCTAGCGGCGAGCAGTACTTC CASSGTYSSGEQYF TRBV2 - TRBJ2-7
TGTGCCAGCAGCACAGATATGAACACTGAAGCTTTCTTT CASSTDMNTEAFF TRBV7-2 - TRBJ1-1
TGTGCCAGCAGTCCCCGTAGTAGAGACAATGAGCAGTTCTTC CASSPRSRDNEQFF TRBV2 - TRBJ2-1
TGTGCCAGCGGGCCCAGAGATGAGCAGTTCTTC CASGPRDEQFF TRBV6-5 - TRBJ2-1
TGTGCCACCAGCAGAGGGGTCGGGGGGCGAGATTCACCCCTCCACTTT CATSRGVGGRDSPLHF TRBV15 - TRBJ1-6
TGCGCCAGCAACCCAGTAGCGGGAGGGGGAGATACGCAGTATTTT CASNPVAGGGDTQYF TRBV5-1 TRBD2 TRBJ2-3
TGTGCCGCACGAGAGGGGGCTTCTGGAAACACCATATATTTT CAAREGASGNTIYF TRBV6-1 TRBD1 TRBJ1-3
TGTGCCAGTTCAGATATTAACATTCAGTACTTC CASSDINIQYF TRBV19 - TRBJ2-4
TGTGCCAGCAGGCCAGGGGGGACCGGGGAGCTGTTTTTT CASRPGGTGELFF TRBV6-5 - TRBJ2-2
TGTGCCAGTACTAGGGACAAAACTCTGCCCCAGCATTTT CASTRDKTLPQHF TRBV19 - TRBJ1-5
TGTGCCAGCAGGCCGGGACTAGCGGGAGGGGCCGGGTACGAGCAGTACTTC CASRPGLAGGAGYEQYF TRBV2 TRBD2 TRBJ2-7
TGCGCCAGCAGTGAAAATTTTATGGCTTTCTTT CASSENFMAFF TRBV10-2 - TRBJ1-1
TGTGCCAGCAGTTACCATACAGGGGACCAGCCCCAGCATTTT CASSYHTGDQPQHF TRBV6-5 TRBD1 TRBJ1-5
TGTGCCAGCAGCTCAACCAACTCAGGGGTCGAGCAGTACTTC CASSSTNSGVEQYF TRBV9 - TRBJ2-7